The 22 T cell receptor beta chains below were found in one sample sequenced in a study of shared clonotypes between healthy human individuals. Clones were read by immunoSEQ multiplex PCR, and TCRdb kept only the in-frame ones, dropping some. The sample records over a million clones, approximately 70% being singletons. The sequenced material came from memory CD4+ T cells sorted from blood. Subset: CD45RA-negative fraction. These receptor sequences come from a man younger than 35 in good health.

The V and J genes are TRBV2 and TRBJ2-1; D is undetermined. Germline V gives CDR1 SNHLY, CDR2 FYNNEI. The CDR3 runs 12 residues. V was pared by 7 bases and J by 4 bases, with 8 bases between. CDR3 in DNA: TGTGCCAGCAATACTAATTACAATGAGCAGTTCTTC. Protein product: CASNTNYNEQFF.

The chain carries TRBV29-1 and TRBJ2-3, with 7 positions matching TRBD2. The CDR3 is 15 amino acids. Unmatched junction bases numbered 9, after V lost 4 bases and J lost 2 bases. Germline CDR1 reads SQVTM; CDR2 reads ANQGSEA. CDR3 residues: CSVGEGTTNTDTQYF. CDR3 nucleotides: TGCAGCGTTGGGGAAGGGACTACCAACACAGATACGCAGTATTTT.

This clone came up a few times. This rearrangement joins TRBV30 to TRBJ1-1; 7 nucleotides align to TRBD1. The germline gives CDR1 GTSNPN, CDR2 SVGIG (reference sequence). CDR3 size: 11 residues. J lost 6 bases, V lost 5 bases, and 3 bases had no gene match. CDR3 loop: CAWDRVAEAFF. CDR3 DNA: TGTGCCTGGGACAGGGTTGCTGAAGCTTTCTTT.

The sample holds a few counts of this clone. The chain employs TRBV19 and TRBJ1-5, with 10 positions matching TRBD1. The CDR3 is 14 amino acids. The germline V gene has CDR1 LNHDA and CDR2 SQIVND (reference sequence). The J segment lost 7 bases and the V segment lost 7 bases, leaving 7 bases of the junction unmatched. In DNA form, the CDR3 reads TGTGCCAGTACCACGGGACAGGGGAAACAGCCCCAGCATTTT. It yields the protein CASTTGQGKQPQHF.

This clone was seen a single time. V is TRBV7-2 and J is TRBJ1-4; 11 bases fit TRBD1. This CDR3 has 14 amino acids. Germline trimming cut 3 bases from V and 7 bases from J; bases unmatched to any gene: 1. Germline V CDR1 and CDR2: SGHTA, FQGNSA. This CDR3 reads CASSLGQGVEKLFF. The CDR3 DNA follows: TGTGCCAGCAGCTTGGGACAGGGGGTTGAAAAACTGTTTTTT.

This clone was found many times. The chain recombines TRBV5-1 with TRBJ1-6; 7 nucleotides match TRBD1. The length of the CDR3 is 13 residues. V shed 1 base and J 11 bases; nucleotides not matched to a gene: 3. Per the germline V gene, CDR1 is SGHRS and CDR2 is YFSETQ. The CDR3 DNA reads as TGCGCCAGCAGCTTGATACAGGGGACACCCCTCCACTTT. Translated, it gives CASSLIQGTPLHF. Using reference TRBV5-1 and TRBJ1-6 for the parts outside the CDR3, the full variable domain is KAGVTQTPRYLIKTRGQQVTLSCSPISGHRSVSWYQQTPGQGLQFLFEYFSETQRNKGNFPGRFSGRQFSNSRSEMNVSTLELGDSALYLCASSLIQGTPLHFGNGTRLTVT.

As for this clone: Additional DNA sequences in this sample encode the identical CDR3. The chain has TRBV7-2 and TRBJ1-6, with 7 bases lining up with TRBD1. Germline loops: CDR1 SGHTA, CDR2 FQGNSA. The ends lost 1 base at V and 5 bases at J; junction bases unmatched: 2. This CDR3 region has 15 residues. This CDR3 is CASSLGQGDNSPLHF. In DNA form, the CDR3 reads TGTGCCAGCAGCTTAGGACAGGGCGATAATTCACCCCTCCACTTT.

The genes are TRBV28 and TRBJ1-5; perhaps TRBD1 as D (5 bases). Deletions cut 4 bases from V and 4 bases from J, with 11 bases between. Per germline, CDR1 MDHEN and CDR2 SYDVKM. The CDR3 totals 14 residues. Here the CDR3 reads CASSYGTVNQPQHF. CDR3 sequence (DNA): TGTGCCAGCAGTTACGGGACGGTTAATCAGCCCCAGCATTTT.

This chain uses TRBV6-1 with TRBJ1-1; D is undetermined. The germline V and J ends were trimmed by 4 bases and 8 bases, with 11 bases remaining between them. Per germline, CDR1 MNHNS and CDR2 SASEGT. The CDR3 sequence is 12 residues long. The CDR3 sequence: CASSAVPTEAFF. CDR3 sequence (DNA): TGTGCCAGCAGTGCAGTTCCAACAGAAGCTTTCTTT.

This clone appeared a few times. The chain uses TRBV4-1 and TRBJ2-1; D unresolved. Trimming stripped 0 bases from V and 15 bases from J, with 15 bases between. CDR1 and CDR2 from the germline V gene are MGHRA and YSYEKL. The CDR3 has 13 residues. CDR3: CASSQDSYRDPFF. The CDR3 bases are TGCGCCAGCAGCCAAGATTCTTATCGCGATCCGTTCTTC.

In this sample, this clone turned up a few times. The V gene is TRBV15, the J gene TRBJ1-2; D gene uncertain. This CDR3 spans 13 amino acids. V lost 0 bases, J lost 7 bases, and 9 bases lay in between. Germline CDR1 reads LNHNV; CDR2 reads YYDKDF (reference sequence). This CDR3 is CATSRDGFGGYTF. CDR3 DNA sequence: TGTGCCACCAGCAGAGATGGTTTTGGTGGCTACACCTTC.

This clone was found many times. Other DNA sequences within the sample encode an identical CDR3. The chain recombines TRBV28 with TRBJ2-5; D uncertain. The CDR3 is 11 amino acids. The V end was cut by 3 bases, the J end by 4 bases, with 3 bases between. Germline V gene data show CDR1 as MDHEN and CDR2 as SYDVKM. This CDR3 is CASSFRETQYF. The CDR3 DNA sequence: TGTGCCAGCAGTTTCCGAGAGACCCAGTACTTC.

In the case of this clone: A much larger clone differs from this one at a single base, so this may be a read error. V usage is TRBV6-6 and J usage is TRBJ2-5; D not certain. Germline CDR1 reads MNHNY; CDR2 reads SVGAGI (reference sequence). This CDR3 region has 11 residues. V was pared by 2 bases and J by 2 bases, with 0 bases between. The CDR3 sequence: CASSYQETQYF. For the CDR3, the DNA is TGTGCCAGCAGTTACCAAGAGACCCAGTACTTC.

V is TRBV30 and J is TRBJ2-5; no clear D gene. The CDR3 covers 14 residues. Germline CDR1 GTSNPN, CDR2 SVGIG (reference sequence). The ends were cut back, 2 bases at V and 4 bases at J, with 14 bases in the middle. The DNA for the CDR3 is TGTGCCTGGAGTATCTCCGGTTCAGCAGAGACCCAGTACTTC. It codes for CAWSISGSAETQYF.

A note on this clone: One junction end does not reproduce the germline sequence, and a read error may be involved. The chain employs TRBV30 and TRBJ2-5; D is perhaps TRBD2 (5 bases). CDR3 length equals 12 residues. Germline lookup yields CDR1 GTSNPN and CDR2 SVGIG (reference sequence). For the CDR3, the DNA is TGTGCCGGGAGCGCATTAGGCGAGACCCAGTACTTC. It encodes CAGSALGETQYF.

V gene TRBV6-5 combines with J gene TRBJ2-7; maybe TRBD1 (6 bases). The V end was cut by 6 bases, the J end by 2 bases, with 14 bases between. There are 14 residues in the CDR3. In germline, CDR1 is MNHEY, CDR2 SVGAGI. The CDR3 region is CASRHRTDPYEQYF. The CDR3 DNA reads TGTGCCAGCAGACACCGGACAGATCCCTACGAGCAGTACTTC.

The sample holds a few counts of this clone. The chain is built from TRBV6-6 and TRBJ2-2, with 11 bases that match TRBD2. The germline gives CDR1 MNHNY, CDR2 SVGAGI (reference sequence). The CDR3 sequence is 14 residues long. The V gene end was trimmed by 11 bases and the J gene end by 3 bases; junction bases not matched to a gene: 5. Written as DNA, the CDR3 is TGTGCCTCCACGGGACTAGCGGACACCGGGGAGCTGTTTTTT. Its translation: CASTGLADTGELFF.

This clone has only one observation. The chain links TRBV2 to TRBJ2-4, with TRBD1 as a possible D gene (6 bases). The CDR3 contains 15 residues. CDR1 and CDR2 from the germline V gene are SNHLY and FYNNEI. V lost 2 bases, J lost 1 base, and 9 bases lay in between. Here the CDR3 DNA reads TGTGCCAGCAGTGAAAGTACAGGGGCCAAAAACATTCAGTACTTC. Protein: CASSESTGAKNIQYF.

The J gene is TRBJ2-1, the V gene TRBV5-4; 7 bases match TRBD2. The V and J ends lost 4 bases and 4 bases, in that order; junction bases with no gene match: 11. CDR1 and CDR2 (germline): SGHNT, YYREEE (reference sequence). The CDR3 has 16 amino acids. This CDR3 is CASSADPGTTYNEQFF. Written as DNA, the CDR3 is TGTGCCAGCAGCGCCGACCCCGGGACTACGTACAATGAGCAGTTCTTC.

This clone has only a few counts. The chain is built from TRBV7-8 and TRBJ2-2; no reliable D call. The germline gives CDR1 SGHVS, CDR2 FQNEAQ. The ends were cut back, 2 bases at V and 3 bases at J, with 13 bases in the middle. The CDR3 sequence is 16 residues long. This chain's CDR3 is CASSLRSGSYTGELFF. The DNA of the CDR3 is TGTGCCAGCAGCTTAAGATCGGGTAGCTACACCGGGGAGCTGTTTTTT.

The chain recombines TRBV7-2 with TRBJ2-3, with D perhaps matching TRBD1 or TRBD2 (6 bases each). The CDR3 totals 15 residues. CDR1 and CDR2 from the germline V gene are SGHTA and FQGNSA. The germline V and J ends were trimmed by 3 bases and 6 bases, with 16 bases remaining between them. Written as DNA, the CDR3 is TGTGCCAGCAGCTTCCGGGACTTCGGGGGCGATACGCAGTATTTT. It yields the protein CASSFRDFGGDTQYF.

The CDR3 protein is CAWSGGGGSYNSPLHF. The CDR3 nucleotides are TGTGCCTGGAGTGGAGGGGGGGGGTCCTATAATTCACCCCTCCACTTT. This chain connects TRBV30 to TRBJ1-6, with D possibly TRBD1 on 6 matching bases. This CDR3 has 16 amino acids. V shed 1 base and J shed 1 base, with 11 bases lying between them. Germline values: CDR1 GTSNPN, CDR2 SVGIG (reference sequence). Full variable domain (outside the CDR3, taken from reference TRBV30 and TRBJ1-6): SQTIHQWPATLVQPVGSPLSLECTVEGTSNPNLYWYRQAAGRGLQLLFYSVGIGQISSEVPQNLSASRPQDRQFILSSKKLLLSDSGFYLCAWSGGGGSYNSPLHFGNGTRLTVT.